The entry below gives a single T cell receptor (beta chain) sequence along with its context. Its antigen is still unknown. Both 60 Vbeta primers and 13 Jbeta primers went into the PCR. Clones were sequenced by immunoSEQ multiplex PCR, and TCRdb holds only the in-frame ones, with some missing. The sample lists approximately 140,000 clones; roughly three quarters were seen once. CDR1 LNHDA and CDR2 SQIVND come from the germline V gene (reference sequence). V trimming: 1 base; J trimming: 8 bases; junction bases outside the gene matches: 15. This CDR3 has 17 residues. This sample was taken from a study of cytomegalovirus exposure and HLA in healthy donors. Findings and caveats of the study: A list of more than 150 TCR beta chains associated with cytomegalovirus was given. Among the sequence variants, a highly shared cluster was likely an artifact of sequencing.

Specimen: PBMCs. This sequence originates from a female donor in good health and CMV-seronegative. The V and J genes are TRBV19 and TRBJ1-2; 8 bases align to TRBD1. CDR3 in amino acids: CASSIAPGQGFSGGYTF. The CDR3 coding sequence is TGTGCCAGTAGTATAGCCCCCGGACAGGGTTTTTCCGGCGGCTACACCTTC.